This T cell receptor (beta chain) stems from a study of T cells expressing NK-cell markers. Background on the study: Sorted CD3+CD56+NKG2C+, CD3+CD56+NKG2C- and CD3+CD56-NKG2C+ T cells supplied TCR beta repertoires. Eight donors were sequenced, seven testing HCMV-seropositive and one testing seronegative. Study-wide findings and caveats: Roughly six donors showed dominant NKG2C+ clonotypes comprising about 1.0-7.5% of their CD8+ T cells.

Per germline, CDR1 SGHTA and CDR2 FQGNSA. The CDR3 is 15 residues long. UMIs accompanied the 5'RACE template switching by which TCR beta cDNA was made. TCRdb reprocessed the 5' RACE reads and stores each CDR3 protein as one record, lacking DNA. The sample data list a few hundred thousand distinct CDR3 sequences. Concerning this clonotype itself: What it binds is unknown.

The chain links TRBV7-2 to TRBJ1-5. The receptor was derived from a man aged 18-30 years in good health. Sequencing was performed on blood T cells: a sorted CD56 or NKG2C T cell subset, CD4+ or CD8+ T cells, or bulk PBMC T cells (not recorded which). CDR3: CASSSVGGGNQPQHF.